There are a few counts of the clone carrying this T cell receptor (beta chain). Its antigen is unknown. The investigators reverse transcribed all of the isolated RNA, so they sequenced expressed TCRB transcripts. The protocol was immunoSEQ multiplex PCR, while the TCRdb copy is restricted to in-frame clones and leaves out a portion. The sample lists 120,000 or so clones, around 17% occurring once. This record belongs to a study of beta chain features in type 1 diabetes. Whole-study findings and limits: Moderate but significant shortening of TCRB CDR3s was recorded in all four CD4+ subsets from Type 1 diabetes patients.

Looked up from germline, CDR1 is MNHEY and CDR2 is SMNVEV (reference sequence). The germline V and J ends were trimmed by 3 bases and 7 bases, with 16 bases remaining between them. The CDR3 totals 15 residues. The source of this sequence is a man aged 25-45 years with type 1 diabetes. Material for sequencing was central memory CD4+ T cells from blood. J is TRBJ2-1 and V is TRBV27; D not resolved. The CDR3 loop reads CASSFSRVGVNEQFF. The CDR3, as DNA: TGTGCCAGCAGTTTTTCCCGGGTCGGAGTGAATGAGCAGTTCTTC.